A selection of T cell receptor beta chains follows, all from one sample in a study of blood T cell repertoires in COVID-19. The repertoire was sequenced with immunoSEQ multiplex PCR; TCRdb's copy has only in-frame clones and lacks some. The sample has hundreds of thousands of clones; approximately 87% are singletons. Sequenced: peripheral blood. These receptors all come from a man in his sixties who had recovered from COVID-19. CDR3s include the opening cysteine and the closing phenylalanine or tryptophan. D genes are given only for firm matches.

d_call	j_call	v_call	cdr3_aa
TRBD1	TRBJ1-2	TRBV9	CASSFKPGQGDGYTF
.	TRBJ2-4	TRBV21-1	CAREGAQGGTLAKNIQYF
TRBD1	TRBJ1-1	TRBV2	CASRGQMNTEAFF
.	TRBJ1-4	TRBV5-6	CASTPGAAEGKLFF
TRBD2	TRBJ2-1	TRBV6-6	CASKGGLGEQFF
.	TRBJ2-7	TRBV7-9	CASSFGGMGSYEQYF
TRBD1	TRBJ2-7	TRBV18	CASSESQGAGEQYF
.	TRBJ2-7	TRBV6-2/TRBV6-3	CASSLSEANYEQYF
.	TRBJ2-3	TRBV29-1	CSADSSDTQYF
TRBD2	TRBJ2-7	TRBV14	CASSQGTSGTYEQYF
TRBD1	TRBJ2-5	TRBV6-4	CASSHGQGWQETQYF
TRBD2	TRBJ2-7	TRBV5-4	CASSKGRGTNLYEQYF
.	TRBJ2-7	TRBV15	CATSWGGQGGYEQYF
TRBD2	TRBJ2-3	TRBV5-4	CASSLALAGGWTDTQYF
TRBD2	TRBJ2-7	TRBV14	CARPGGADGGEAYEQYF
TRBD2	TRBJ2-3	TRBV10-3	CAISDRTSGRATDTQYF
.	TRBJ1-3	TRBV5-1	CASSLVPGGNTIYF
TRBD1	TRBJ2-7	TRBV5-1	CASSYRQGPYEQYF
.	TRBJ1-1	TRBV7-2	CASSPNHFGNTEAFF
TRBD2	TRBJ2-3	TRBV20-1	CSASKLAGSTDTQYF
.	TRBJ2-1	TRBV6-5	CASSSGLFPYNEQFF
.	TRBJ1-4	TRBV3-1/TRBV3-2	CASSQDVRATNEKLFF
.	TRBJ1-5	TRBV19	CASSDRGAINQPQHF
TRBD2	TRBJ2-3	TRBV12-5	CASGVAGASTDTQYF
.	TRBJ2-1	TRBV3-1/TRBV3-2	CASSLRGSSYNEQFF
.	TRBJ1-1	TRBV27	CASRNRARNTEAFF
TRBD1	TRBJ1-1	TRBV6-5	CASRIPTGPTEAFF
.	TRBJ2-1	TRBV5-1	CASSSRTENNEQFF
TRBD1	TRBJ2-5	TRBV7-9	CASSLGGTDSLAETQYF
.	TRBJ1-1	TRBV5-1	CASREQPNTEAFF
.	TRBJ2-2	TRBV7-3	CASSPSGSNTGELFF
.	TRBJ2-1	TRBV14	CASSQRGGVYNEQFF
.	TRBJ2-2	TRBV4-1	CASSAHAANTGELFF